This T cell receptor (beta chain) stems from a study of molecular identifiers for immune sequencing clone quantification. CDR3 length: 16 amino acids. V dropped 4 bases and J dropped 0 bases, with 15 bases sitting between them. CDR1 is MNHEY and CDR2 is SVGEGT in the germline V gene. This clonotype appeared many times. From the PCR reads, TCRdb called clonotypes with MiXCR, one entry per CDR3 protein. The table records 88,000 or so distinct CDR3 sequences, around 20% of them present only once. The genes are TRBV6-2 or TRBV6-3 and TRBJ1-1, with D tentatively TRBD1 (5 bases). The sequencing sample was made of naive CD8+ T cells from blood, with Jurkat cell RNA spiked in. Described subset: FACS-sorted CD8+CD4-CCR7+CD45RA+ naive T cells. This TCR came from a human donor in good health. Some libraries in this study had Jurkat cell RNA spiked in. The CDR3 DNA reads TGTGCCAGCAGTTCTCGGACACTTGCTATGAACACTGAAGCTTTCTTT. Translated, it gives CASSSRTLAMNTEAFF.